One and the same sample provided the 14 T cell receptor beta chains below, sequenced in a study of human T cells and chemical hapten exposure. TCRdb redid the calling of the RACE reads with MiXCR, one entry per CDR3 protein. This sample yields 350,000 to 400,000 distinct CDR3 sequences, of which under 6.5% are seen a single time; less than 6.5% belongs to the top ten. As to time point: patch test 2, 6 weeks after DPC sensitization. Stated treatment: therapeutic diphenylcyclopropenone sensitization with weekly scalp DPC. Sequences were derived from whole blood, sampled in connection with sensitization to the hapten diphenylcyclopropenone (DPC). Receptors originate from a young woman with alopecia areata. Some clones in this sample may be carry-over from other donors' samples.

This chain links TRBV7-9 with TRBJ2-7; unclear D gene. V was trimmed by 1 base and J by 2 bases, leaving 9 bases between them. CDR1 is SEHNR and CDR2 is FQNEAQ in the germline V gene (reference sequence). CDR3 length equals 14 residues. As DNA, the CDR3 is TGTGCCAGCAGCTTAGGCAGGTTTGCCTACGAGCAGTACTTC. Residues: CASSLGRFAYEQYF.

This clonotype was found many times. The chain employs TRBV27 and TRBJ1-1; possibly TRBD1 for D (5 bases). This CDR3 has 15 residues. The germline CDR1 and CDR2 sequences are MNHEY and SMNVEV (reference sequence). Trimming stripped 6 bases from V and 3 bases from J, with 17 bases between. The CDR3 nucleotides read TGTGCCAGCAGCCCTAGAGGGGATTTTGACACTGAAGCTTTCTTT. It codes for CASSPRGDFDTEAFF.

At least ten counts were recorded for this clonotype. The chain has TRBV7-9 and TRBJ1-6, with 7 nucleotides matching TRBD1. V shed 5 bases and J 4 bases; nucleotides not matched to a gene: 2. Per the germline V gene, CDR1 is SEHNR and CDR2 is FQNEAQ (reference sequence). The CDR3 is 14 residues long. CDR3 residues: CASSQGDYNSPLHF. CDR3 nucleotides: TGTGCCAGCAGCCAGGGGGATTATAATTCACCCCTCCACTTT.

The chain uses TRBV4-2 and TRBJ1-2; TRBD1 is a possible D gene (6 bases). The CDR3 extends over 16 amino acids. V lost 0 bases to trimming and J lost 8 bases, with 19 bases between them. The germline gives CDR1 LGHNA, CDR2 YNFKEQ. CDR3 in amino acids: CASSQDRGQAAAGYTF. The CDR3 DNA follows: TGTGCCAGCAGCCAAGATCGGGGGCAGGCTGCGGCGGGCTACACCTTC.

The chain employs TRBV6-6 and TRBJ2-5; TRBD1 matches 7 bases. CDR1 and CDR2 from the germline V gene are MNHNY and SVGAGI (reference sequence). The CDR3 is made up of 15 amino acids. V trimming: 6 bases; J trimming: 2 bases; junction bases outside the gene matches: 9. This CDR3 is CASSPHRGTQETQYF. The CDR3 DNA reads TGTGCCAGCAGCCCACACAGGGGAACACAAGAGACCCAGTACTTC.

At least ten counts were recorded for this clonotype. The V call is TRBV6-1, the J call TRBJ1-5; 9 positions match TRBD1. The CDR3 covers 15 residues. Looked up from germline, CDR1 is MNHNS and CDR2 is SASEGT. V shed 6 bases, J shed 1 base, and the junction held 4 bases outside the gene matches. CDR3 DNA: TGTGCCAGCAGGCAACAGGGGGCAAGCAATCAGCCCCAGCATTTT. Translation: CASRQQGASNQPQHF.

This clonotype came up a few times. V and J are TRBV28 and TRBJ2-2; D is perhaps TRBD2 (5 bases). The ends were cut back, 2 bases at V and 1 base at J, with 8 bases in the middle. The germline gives CDR1 MDHEN, CDR2 SYDVKM. The CDR3 is 15 amino acids. Here the CDR3 DNA reads TGTGCCAGCAGTTTAGACGGGGTGAACACCGGGGAGCTGTTTTTT. Its protein product is CASSLDGVNTGELFF.

V usage is TRBV6-1 and J usage is TRBJ1-1; D uncertain. Looked up from germline, CDR1 is MNHNS and CDR2 is SASEGT. The CDR3 sequence is 15 residues long. Trimming shortened V by 2 bases and J by 2 bases, and 12 bases separated the two germline ends. CDR3 in amino acids: CASSEYVGRNTEAFF. CDR3 coding DNA: TGTGCCAGCAGTGAATATGTGGGCAGAAACACTGAAGCTTTCTTT.

The chain has TRBV4-1 and TRBJ2-1; no clear D gene. V shed 1 base and J shed 7 bases, with 5 bases lying between them. This CDR3 comprises 12 residues. The V gene's germline CDR1 is MGHRA and CDR2 YSYEKL. CDR3 residues: CASSQGGNEQFF. The CDR3 bases are TGCGCCAGCAGCCAAGGGGGAAATGAGCAGTTCTTC.

This clonotype was seen many times. The chain uses TRBV29-1 and TRBJ1-1; D remains ambiguous. V was shortened by 0 bases and J by 1 base, with 9 bases between the two germline ends. Germline V gene sequence: CDR1 SQVTM, CDR2 ANQGSEA. This CDR3 has 14 amino acids. The CDR3, as DNA: TGCAGCGTTGAAGAAGGCACTACGAACACTGAAGCTTTCTTT. Its protein is CSVEEGTTNTEAFF. Full variable domain (outside the CDR3, taken from reference TRBV29-1 and TRBJ1-1): SAVISQKPSRDICQRGTSLTIQCQVDSQVTMMFWYRQQPGQSLTLIATANQGSEATYESGFVIDKFPISRPNLTFSTLTVSNMSPEDSSIYLCSVEEGTTNTEAFFGQGTRLTVV.

V is TRBV6-5 and J is TRBJ1-6; no definite D call. V was trimmed by 7 bases and J by 4 bases, leaving 8 bases between them. The CDR3 sequence is 13 residues long. Germline V gene lookup returns CDR1 MNHEY and CDR2 SVGAGI. CDR3 in amino acids: CASTRGYNSPLHF. The CDR3, as DNA: TGTGCCAGCACGCGGGGTTATAATTCACCCCTCCACTTT.

V usage is TRBV6-2 or TRBV6-3 and J usage is TRBJ2-3, with D perhaps TRBD1 or TRBD2 (6 bases each). The CDR3 length is 14 residues. Germline V lookup: CDR1 MNHEY, CDR2 SVGEGT. V was clipped by 6 bases and J by 6 bases, with 16 bases between them. DNA for the CDR3: TGTGCCAGCAGGAAAGACGGGGGCAAGGATACGCAGTATTTT. The encoded protein is CASRKDGGKDTQYF.

The gene calls are TRBV28 and TRBJ1-5, with 8 nucleotides matching TRBD1. The ends lost 7 bases at V and 6 bases at J; junction bases unmatched: 5. CDR3 length equals 13 residues. Germline CDR1 and CDR2: MDHEN and SYDVKM. As DNA, the CDR3 is TGTGCCAGCACCCGCAGGGGGCTTCAGCCCCAGCATTTT. Residues: CASTRRGLQPQHF.

This clonotype has at least ten counts. The genes are TRBV6-6 and TRBJ1-1, with TRBD1 as a possible D gene (5 bases). The V gene's germline CDR1 is MNHNY and CDR2 SVGAGI (reference sequence). Trimming removed 8 bases at V and 0 bases at J, with 13 bases between. The CDR3 covers 14 residues. The DNA for the CDR3 is TGTGCCAGCTCAAGCCCAGGGCTGAACACTGAAGCTTTCTTT. It translates to CASSSPGLNTEAFF.